Shown below are 20 T cell receptor beta chains from a single sample sequenced in a study of T cell clonality in common variable immunodeficiency. Overall study findings and caveats: Fewer deletions and N-nucleotide insertions were reportedly seen in common variable immunodeficiency TCR beta sequences.

These receptors are not linked to any known antigen. Some clones are missing from TCRdb's copy, which holds only in-frame ones; the method was immunoSEQ multiplex PCR. Listed for the sample are 30,000 to 35,000 clones, none seen a single time. The sequencing input was peripheral blood mononuclear cells. These receptor sequences come from a human donor with common variable immunodeficiency.

In this sample, this clone is medium-sized (0.01 to 0.1%). The read falls 3 residues short of the CDR3 end, and the missing part is taken from the germline J gene. The rearrangement links TRBV9 to TRBJ2-3; D unclear. Germline V CDR1 and CDR2: SGDLS, YYNGEE. V was pared by 3 bases and J by 2 bases, with 7 bases between. There are 13 residues in the CDR3. The CDR3 loop reads CASSAGATDTQYF. The part of the CDR3 DNA that was read is TGTGCCAGCAGCGCAGGAGCCACAGATACG.

Worth noting for this clone: The read gets to within 3 residues of the CDR3 end, and the germline J gene fills in the rest. Other nucleotide sequences in the sample specify the same CDR3. The rearrangement links TRBV18 to TRBJ2-6, with a weak D call TRBD2 (5 bases). Germline V CDR1 and CDR2: KGHSH, LQKENI. V lost 6 bases and J 4 bases, leaving 25 bases between the germline ends. The CDR3 sequence is 19 residues long. CDR3 sequence: CASSQRGRGLSSGANVLTF. The DNA read from the CDR3 is TGTGCCAGCTCGCAACGAGGTCGGGGTCTCTCTTCGGGGGCCAACGTC.

This clone was recorded at least ten times. The CDR3 extends 3 residues past the end of the read, so its final part is completed from the germline J gene. This sequence joins TRBV13 and TRBJ2-1; weak D call: TRBD2 (6 bases). Trimming took off 3 bases at V and 4 bases at J, with 13 bases between the two ends. Germline V gene lookup returns CDR1 PRHDT and CDR2 FYEKMQ (reference sequence). This CDR3 spans 15 amino acids. This CDR3 is CASSFRDSSYNEQFF. The sequenced CDR3 bases are TGTGCCAGCAGCTTCCGGGACTCTTCGTACAATGAG.

As regards this clone: The read finishes 3 residues shy of the CDR3 end, and the germline J gene is used to complete it. The chain carries TRBV7-2 and TRBJ1-1; possibly TRBD1 for D (6 bases). V lost 7 bases to trimming and J lost 1 base, with 10 bases between them. CDR3 length: 13 amino acids. The germline CDR1 and CDR2 sequences are SGHTA and FQGNSA. The CDR3 loop is CASTEDRNTEAFF. CDR3 DNA, as far as it was read: TGTGCCAGCACCGAGGACAGGAACACTGAA.

As concerns this clone: The observed sequence ends 3 residues before the CDR3 terminus, with the missing tail filled in from the germline J gene. The chain couples TRBV20-1 to TRBJ1-2; D might be TRBD1 (6 bases). The CDR3 has 14 amino acids. Per germline, CDR1 DFQATT and CDR2 SNEGSKA (reference sequence). This CDR3 is CSAAESGQIWGYTF. CDR3 DNA, as far as it was read: TGCAGTGCTGCGGAGTCGGGACAAATATGGGGC.

This clone has at least ten counts. The sequenced part of the CDR3 DNA is TGTGCCAGCGCTAGGGGGGGGGACGACAATGAG. It is translated as CASARGGDDNE. The full-length CDR3 reads as CASARGGDDNEQFF. V is TRBV7-2 and J is TRBJ2-1; a weak D match, TRBD2 (7 bases). The read terminates 3 residues ahead of where the CDR3 ends, so the germline J gene completes it. The CDR3 consists of 14 residues. V was pared by 8 bases and J by 5 bases, with 16 bases between. Germline-derived CDR1 and CDR2 are SGHTA and FQGNSA.

This clone was picked up many times. The read terminates 3 residues ahead of where the CDR3 ends, so the germline J gene completes it. The V call is TRBV11-2, the J call TRBJ2-5; D is undetermined. The CDR3 spans 13 residues. Germline loops: CDR1 SGHAT, CDR2 FQNNGV. The ends were cut back, 4 bases at V and 2 bases at J, with 8 bases in the middle. This CDR3 is CASSSSLQETQYF. CDR3 bases read: TGTGCCAGCAGCTCATCCCTACAAGAGACC.

This clone has ten or more counts. The CDR3 reads CASSPLGVRVLAESSYEQYF. The covered CDR3 bases are TGTGCCAGCTCACCATTAGGGGTCAGAGTACTAGCGGAGAGCTCCTACGAG. V is TRBV18 and J is TRBJ2-7, with 8 positions matching TRBD2. The read comes to an end 3 residues before the CDR3 does, leaving the germline J gene to fill in the end. V was clipped by 2 bases and J by 0 bases; unmatched bases: 18. Germline V gene data show CDR1 as KGHSH and CDR2 as LQKENI. The CDR3 runs 20 residues.

Many counts were recorded for this clone. The read terminates 3 residues before the CDR3 end, so the remaining end is supplied by the germline J gene. The chain combines TRBV20-1 with TRBJ2-1, with 7 bases fitting TRBD2. The CDR3 consists of 15 residues. The junction had 9 bases not matched to a gene; V was cut back by 2 bases and J by 5 bases. In germline, CDR1 is DFQATT, CDR2 SNEGSKA (reference sequence). The covered CDR3 bases are TGCAGTGCTAGAAGTGGGCTAGCGGACAACAATGAG. This codes for CSARSGLADNNE. The entire CDR3 reads CSARSGLADNNEQFF.

To note about this clone: The CDR3 is cut off 3 residues early in the read; its end comes from the germline J gene. This rearrangement joins TRBV7-9 to TRBJ2-7, with TRBD1 matching 7 bases. There are 15 residues in the CDR3. Trimming took 5 bases from V and 6 from J; bases not matched to a gene: 13. Germline CDR1 SEHNR, CDR2 FQNEAQ (reference sequence). The sequenced CDR3 bases are TGTGCCAGCAGCGACCCCGGGACAGATACCCGCGAG. This encodes CASSDPGTDTRE. The whole CDR3 sequence reads CASSDPGTDTREQYF.

This clone was observed at least ten times. One junction end disagrees with the germline gene, perhaps due to a read error. The read stops 3 residues short of the end of the CDR3; the missing end is completed from the germline J gene. The chain is built from TRBV18 and TRBJ1-1; D is undetermined. Per the germline V gene, CDR1 is KGHSH and CDR2 is LQKENI. The CDR3 consists of 14 residues. CDR3 DNA, as far as it was read: TGTGCCAGCTCCCCACTCCCCCAGGACACTGAA. Encoded protein: CASSPLPQDTE. The full-length CDR3 reads as CASSPLPQDTEAFF.

This clone was recorded at least ten times. Read coverage stops 3 residues before the CDR3 terminus; the germline J gene supplies the remainder. The chain recombines TRBV20-1 with TRBJ2-5; perhaps TRBD1 as D (5 bases). The CDR3 covers 13 residues. Per germline, CDR1 DFQATT and CDR2 SNEGSKA (reference sequence). Trimming removed 1 base from V and 7 bases from J, with 13 bases in between. The sequenced part of the CDR3 DNA is TGCAGTGCTAGAGGTGGGGCAACACTGACC. Amino acids: CSARGGATLT. The whole CDR3 protein is CSARGGATLTQYF.

As concerns this clone: The read comes to an end 3 residues before the CDR3 does, leaving the germline J gene to fill in the end. V gene TRBV23-1 combines with J gene TRBJ1-3, with a possible D match to TRBD1 (5 bases). TRBV23-1 is recorded as an ORF, its role being uncertain. Trimming pared 3 bases from V and 0 bases from J, leaving 24 bases between. There are 20 residues in the CDR3. The DNA read from the CDR3 is TGCGCCAGCAGTCAGCCATCGGGACTTTCCCGAGGGACCTCTGGAAACACC. As protein: CASSQPSGLSRGTSGNT. The complete CDR3 protein is CASSQPSGLSRGTSGNTIYF.

This clone has just a few counts. The read gets to within 3 residues of the CDR3 end, and the germline J gene fills in the rest. The chain recombines TRBV7-8 with TRBJ1-3, with 7 positions matching TRBD1. The germline V gene encodes CDR1 SGHVS and CDR2 FQNEAQ. The CDR3 has 17 amino acids. Unmatched junction bases numbered 10, after V lost 5 bases and J lost 0 bases. This CDR3 is CASSPEDRPSSGNTIYF. The covered CDR3 bases are TGTGCCAGCAGCCCTGAGGACAGGCCTAGCTCTGGAAACACC.

Details on this clone: The sequence runs out 3 residues before the end of the CDR3; the remainder is reconstructed from the germline J gene. The rearrangement links TRBV7-7 to TRBJ2-2, with D perhaps being TRBD1 or TRBD2 (5 bases each). The CDR3 sequence is 13 residues long. Germline V gene data show CDR1 as SSHAT and CDR2 as FNYEAQ (reference sequence). V lost 5 bases and J 5 bases, leaving 9 bases between the germline ends. CDR3 DNA (partial): TGTGCCAGCAGCCCCAGGGAGACCGGGGAG. Translation gives CASSPRETGE. The whole CDR3 sequence is CASSPRETGELFF.

This clone was counted between two and nine times. Read coverage stops 3 residues before the CDR3 terminus; the germline J gene supplies the remainder. This rearrangement joins TRBV7-8 to TRBJ1-5, with D possibly TRBD1 on 5 matching bases. The germline V gene has CDR1 SGHVS and CDR2 FQNEAQ. V lost 3 bases and J 0 bases, leaving 9 bases between the germline ends. This CDR3 region has 15 residues. CDR3 region: CASSLAGNSNQPQHF. Incomplete CDR3 DNA: TGTGCCAGCAGCTTGGCAGGGAATAGCAATCAGCCC.

Regarding this clone: Read sequence stops 3 residues before the CDR3 end, and the germline J gene provides the missing end. The chain joins TRBV11-2 to TRBJ2-5, with TRBD1 matching over 8 bases. The CDR3 contains 14 residues. The trim removed 2 bases at V and 3 bases at J, leaving 2 bases unmatched. Germline assignment: CDR1 SGHAT and CDR2 FQNNGV. CDR3 region: CASSLPDREETQYF. The DNA read from the CDR3 is TGTGCCAGCAGCTTACCGGACAGGGAAGAGACC.

At least ten counts were recorded for this clone. The read falls 3 residues short of the CDR3 end, and the missing part is taken from the germline J gene. This rearrangement joins TRBV19 to TRBJ1-5; the D gene is possibly TRBD1 (5 bases). Trimming removed 4 bases from V and 4 bases from J, with 17 bases in between. This CDR3 has 16 amino acids. The germline gives CDR1 LNHDA, CDR2 SQIVND (reference sequence). The sequenced CDR3 bases are TGTGCCAGTAGTAGGGGGGGAGGGGCGAGGAATCAGCCC. Translation gives CASSRGGGARNQP. The whole CDR3 reads CASSRGGGARNQPQHF.

This clone showed up many times. The CDR3 goes on 3 residues after the read ends, and that part is filled in from the germline J gene. V and J are TRBV9 and TRBJ2-3; the D is unclear. The CDR3 covers 11 residues. V lost 6 bases and J 6 bases, leaving 8 bases between the germline ends. From germline, CDR1 is SGDLS and CDR2 YYNGEE. This CDR3 is CASTPRDTQYF. The covered CDR3 bases are TGTGCCAGCACCCCAAGGGATACG.

At least ten counts were recorded for this clone. One end of the junction varies from germline; a read error may be responsible. The CDR3 is cut off 3 residues early in the read; its end comes from the germline J gene. The chain couples TRBV4-2 to TRBJ2-7, with TRBD2 matching over 10 bases. CDR1 is LGHNA, CDR2 YNFKEQ, per germline. The CDR3 contains 16 residues. CDR3 protein: CASSQGASGRAYEQYF. The sequenced part of the CDR3 DNA is TGCGCCAGCAGCCAAGGGGCGAGCGGGAGGGCCTACGAG.